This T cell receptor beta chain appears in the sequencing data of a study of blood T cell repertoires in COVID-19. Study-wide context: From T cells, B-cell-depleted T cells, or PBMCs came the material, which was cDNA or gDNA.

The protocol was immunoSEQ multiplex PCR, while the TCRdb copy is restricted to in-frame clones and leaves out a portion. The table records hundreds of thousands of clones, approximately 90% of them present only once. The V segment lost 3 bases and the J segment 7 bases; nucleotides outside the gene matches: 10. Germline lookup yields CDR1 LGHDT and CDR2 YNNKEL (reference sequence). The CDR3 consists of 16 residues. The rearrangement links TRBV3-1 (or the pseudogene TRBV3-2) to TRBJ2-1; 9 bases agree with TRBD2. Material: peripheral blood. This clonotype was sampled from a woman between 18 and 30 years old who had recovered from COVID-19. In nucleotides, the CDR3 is TGTGCCAGCAGCCAGTGGCCTTGCGGGAGGGAGAATGAGCAGTTCTTC. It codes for CASSQWPCGRENEQFF.